These T cell receptor beta chains were read from a single sample in a study of CD8+CD57+ T cells in acquired aplastic anemia. TCRdb ran MiXCR on the reads and lists one entry per CDR3 protein. The sample includes 180,000 or so distinct CDR3 sequences, around 63% of them seen just once. The sequenced sample consisted of sorted CD4+, CD8+, or CD8+CD57+ T cells (not recorded which) from PBMCs. All receptors come from a human donor with aplastic anemia. The CDR3 runs from the conserved cysteine through the conserved F or W. A D gene is named only where the DNA matches it firmly. Only some rows state a clone size, as once, few, many or a class for expanded clones.

D gene: NA; J gene: TRBJ2-2; V gene: TRBV20-1; clone size: NA; CDR3 DNA: TGCAGTGCTAGAGATTTTGGCGGGGCTTACACCGGGGAGCTGTTTTTT; CDR3 protein: CSARDFGGAYTGELFF
D gene: NA; J gene: TRBJ2-1; V gene: TRBV19; clone size: NA; CDR3 DNA: TGTGCCAGTAGTGGGATGACAGCTAGCTCCTACAATGAGCAGTTCTTC; CDR3 protein: CASSGMTASSYNEQFF
D gene: TRBD1; J gene: TRBJ1-1; V gene: TRBV7-2; clone size: NA; CDR3 DNA: TGTGCCAGCAGCCAATGGACAGGCGGGAGCACTGAAGCTTTCTTT; CDR3 protein: CASSQWTGGSTEAFF
D gene: TRBD1; J gene: TRBJ2-7; V gene: TRBV5-8; clone size: few; CDR3 DNA: TGTGCCAGCAGCTTACGAACGACAGGGGGCAACGAGCAGTACTTC; CDR3 protein: CASSLRTTGGNEQYF
D gene: TRBD2; J gene: TRBJ2-2; V gene: TRBV7-9; clone size: once; CDR3 DNA: TGTGCCAGCAGACGGGGGGGCACCGGGGAGCTGTTTTTT; CDR3 protein: CASRRGGTGELFF
D gene: TRBD1; J gene: TRBJ1-1; V gene: TRBV2; clone size: NA; CDR3 DNA: TGTGCCAGCAGTCGTTTACTGGGACAGGGTTACACTGAAGCTTTCTTT; CDR3 protein: CASSRLLGQGYTEAFF
D gene: NA; J gene: TRBJ1-2; V gene: TRBV3-1; clone size: many; CDR3 DNA: TGTGCCAGCAGCCGAACGATTTCTGGGGGCTATGGCTACACCTTC; CDR3 protein: CASSRTISGGYGYTF
D gene: NA; J gene: TRBJ2-3; V gene: TRBV2; clone size: NA; CDR3 DNA: TGTGCCAGCAGGGCCCCCACAAGCACAGATACGCAGTATTTT; CDR3 protein: CASRAPTSTDTQYF
D gene: TRBD1; J gene: TRBJ2-6; V gene: TRBV2; clone size: few; CDR3 DNA: TGTGCCAGCAGTCTCGACAGGGCTGGGGCCAACGTCCTGACTTTC; CDR3 protein: CASSLDRAGANVLTF
D gene: TRBD2; J gene: TRBJ2-7; V gene: TRBV20-1; clone size: NA; CDR3 DNA: TGCAGTGCTAGAGACACGGGGGGGCTCAACGAGCAGTACTTC; CDR3 protein: CSARDTGGLNEQYF
D gene: NA; J gene: TRBJ2-4; V gene: TRBV25-1; clone size: NA; CDR3 DNA: TGTGCCAGCAGTGAACAGGGAATAAAAAACATTCAGTACTTC; CDR3 protein: CASSEQGIKNIQYF
D gene: TRBD1; J gene: TRBJ1-5; V gene: TRBV27; clone size: NA; CDR3 DNA: TGTGCCAGCAAGGGGACAGGGGGTACAAATCAGCCCCAGCATTTT; CDR3 protein: CASKGTGGTNQPQHF
D gene: NA; J gene: TRBJ1-2; V gene: TRBV20-1; clone size: NA; CDR3 DNA: TGCAGTGCTAGAGATAGGGCAGTGGGAGGCGGCTACACCTTC; CDR3 protein: CSARDRAVGGGYTF
D gene: NA; J gene: TRBJ1-2; V gene: TRBV25-1; clone size: NA; CDR3 DNA: TGTGCCAGCAGTGATAGGGACAAACTCTATGGCTGCACCTTC; CDR3 protein: CASSDRDKLYGCTF
D gene: TRBD1; J gene: TRBJ2-5; V gene: TRBV29-1; clone size: few; CDR3 DNA: TGCAGCGTTGAAGACGGGGACAGGCGAGAGACCCAGTACTTC; CDR3 protein: CSVEDGDRRETQYF
D gene: TRBD2; J gene: TRBJ2-5; V gene: TRBV12-3/TRBV12-4; clone size: many; CDR3 DNA: TGTGCCAGCAGTTTGGGTAGCGGGCGGCCGGGCGGAGAGACCCAGTACTTC; CDR3 protein: CASSLGSGRPGGETQYF
D gene: NA; J gene: TRBJ1-2; V gene: TRBV7-9; clone size: many; CDR3 DNA: TGTGCCAGCAGCGATTGGAGGGAATCCTCTTATGGCTACACCTTC; CDR3 protein: CASSDWRESSYGYTF
D gene: NA; J gene: TRBJ2-1; V gene: TRBV5-6; clone size: NA; CDR3 DNA: TGTGCCAGCAGCCCGCCAGGTGGCTACAATGAGCAGTTCTTC; CDR3 protein: CASSPPGGYNEQFF
D gene: NA; J gene: TRBJ1-2; V gene: TRBV7-2; clone size: NA; CDR3 DNA: TGTGCCAGCAGCTCCCCGCAGATCAATTATGGCTACACCTTC; CDR3 protein: CASSSPQINYGYTF
D gene: NA; J gene: TRBJ1-2; V gene: TRBV5-1; clone size: many; CDR3 DNA: TGCGCCAGCAGCTTCGGGCCGACGAGGGACGGCTACACCTTC; CDR3 protein: CASSFGPTRDGYTF
D gene: NA; J gene: TRBJ1-2; V gene: TRBV24-1; clone size: NA; CDR3 DNA: TGTGCCACCAGTGATTCCACATCGGCGGGAGGCTACACCTTC; CDR3 protein: CATSDSTSAGGYTF
D gene: TRBD1; J gene: TRBJ2-1; V gene: TRBV6-4; clone size: many; CDR3 DNA: TGTGCCAGCAGTGACTCGGCAGGGGGAAATAGTAATGAGCAGTTCTTC; CDR3 protein: CASSDSAGGNSNEQFF
D gene: NA; J gene: TRBJ2-7; V gene: TRBV6-6; clone size: once; CDR3 DNA: TGTGCCAGCAGGCAGACGGTGTCCTACGAGCAGTACTTC; CDR3 protein: CASRQTVSYEQYF
D gene: NA; J gene: TRBJ1-6; V gene: TRBV13; clone size: NA; CDR3 DNA: TGTGCCAGCAGCTTAGGCCAAAGTTTCACCCTCCACTTT; CDR3 protein: CASSLGQSFTLHF
D gene: NA; J gene: TRBJ1-1; V gene: TRBV2; clone size: NA; CDR3 DNA: TGTGCCAGCAGTTCTCAGACGAACACTGAAGCTTTCTTT; CDR3 protein: CASSSQTNTEAFF
D gene: NA; J gene: TRBJ2-7; V gene: TRBV5-1; clone size: many; CDR3 DNA: TGCGCCAGCAGCCCTGGGGTAGCGGCCTACGAGCAGTACTTC; CDR3 protein: CASSPGVAAYEQYF
D gene: TRBD2; J gene: TRBJ2-7; V gene: TRBV12-3/TRBV12-4; clone size: few; CDR3 DNA: TGTGCCAGCAGCGGGGACGGACTAGCGGGGATGCCCTACGAGCAGTACTTC; CDR3 protein: CASSGDGLAGMPYEQYF
D gene: NA; J gene: TRBJ2-1; V gene: TRBV9; clone size: NA; CDR3 DNA: TGTGCCAGCAGCGCAGACTTGACCCGGGGCAATGACCAGTTCTTC; CDR3 protein: CASSADLTRGNDQFF
D gene: TRBD1; J gene: TRBJ1-6; V gene: TRBV6-5; clone size: once; CDR3 DNA: TGTGCCAGCAGTCCTCGGGCCCGACTTGACAGGGATTCACCCCTCCACTTT; CDR3 protein: CASSPRARLDRDSPLHF
D gene: TRBD1; J gene: TRBJ1-2; V gene: TRBV6-2/TRBV6-3; clone size: few; CDR3 DNA: TGTGCCAGCAGTTCGCCCCGGACAGGTGGCTACACCTTC; CDR3 protein: CASSSPRTGGYTF
D gene: NA; J gene: TRBJ2-6; V gene: TRBV7-3; clone size: many; CDR3 DNA: TGTGCCAGCAGCTTTCCGCGGTCGGAGAGGGCCAACGTCCTGACTTTC; CDR3 protein: CASSFPRSERANVLTF
D gene: NA; J gene: TRBJ2-1; V gene: TRBV20-1; clone size: few; CDR3 DNA: TGCAGTGCTAGTGGCTCAACGTGGGATGAGCAGTTCTTC; CDR3 protein: CSASGSTWDEQFF
D gene: TRBD1; J gene: TRBJ1-4; V gene: TRBV9; clone size: NA; CDR3 DNA: TGTGCCAGCAGCGTAGGAGGGGGCATGGTTGAAAAACTGTTTTTT; CDR3 protein: CASSVGGGMVEKLFF
D gene: NA; J gene: TRBJ2-6; V gene: TRBV15; clone size: NA; CDR3 DNA: TGTGCCACCAGCAGAGATTGGGCTGGGGCCAACGTCCTGACTTTC; CDR3 protein: CATSRDWAGANVLTF
D gene: TRBD1; J gene: TRBJ2-7; V gene: TRBV7-6; clone size: NA; CDR3 DNA: TGTGCCAGCAGCTTAGATACAGGGGGCGACTTCGAGCAGTACTTC; CDR3 protein: CASSLDTGGDFEQYF
D gene: NA; J gene: TRBJ1-4; V gene: TRBV12-3/TRBV12-4; clone size: NA; CDR3 DNA: TGTGCCAGCAGACCGAAGGGGCCCGCGGAACTGTTTTTT; CDR3 protein: CASRPKGPAELFF
D gene: NA; J gene: TRBJ2-7; V gene: TRBV7-2; clone size: NA; CDR3 DNA: TGTGCCAGCAGCCATATGACTGTCGGCTACGAGCAGTACTTC; CDR3 protein: CASSHMTVGYEQYF
D gene: NA; J gene: TRBJ2-7; V gene: TRBV5-1; clone size: few; CDR3 DNA: TGCGCCAGCAGTGTAGGGATAGCCTACGAGCGGTACTTC; CDR3 protein: CASSVGIAYERYF
D gene: NA; J gene: TRBJ1-2; V gene: TRBV4-2; clone size: NA; CDR3 DNA: TGTGCCAGCAGCTTACGCCCGGTCGGGGGGACCAACTATGGCTACACCTTC; CDR3 protein: CASSLRPVGGTNYGYTF
D gene: NA; J gene: TRBJ1-5; V gene: TRBV19; clone size: NA; CDR3 DNA: TGTGCCAGTAACGGCAGAGGCAATCAGCCCCAGCATTTT; CDR3 protein: CASNGRGNQPQHF
D gene: NA; J gene: TRBJ2-7; V gene: TRBV5-1; clone size: NA; CDR3 DNA: TGCGCCAGCAGCTCGCCAAGGGACACACCTTCCTACGAGCAGTACTTC; CDR3 protein: CASSSPRDTPSYEQYF
D gene: TRBD1; J gene: TRBJ1-2; V gene: TRBV15; clone size: NA; CDR3 DNA: TGTGCCACCAGCTCCCGGACAGGGGCTAACTATGGCTACACCTTC; CDR3 protein: CATSSRTGANYGYTF
D gene: TRBD2; J gene: TRBJ2-2; V gene: TRBV7-6; clone size: many; CDR3 DNA: TGTGCCAGCAGCTCTAGCGGGGGCCCGTACGTCACCGGGGAGCTGTTTTTT; CDR3 protein: CASSSSGGPYVTGELFF
D gene: NA; J gene: TRBJ2-7; V gene: TRBV4-1; clone size: once; CDR3 DNA: TGCGCCAGCGGCCAAGAAGGCAGAGGTTCCGACGAGCAGTACTTC; CDR3 protein: CASGQEGRGSDEQYF
D gene: TRBD2; J gene: TRBJ2-1; V gene: TRBV2; clone size: once; CDR3 DNA: TGTGCCTGCAGTGAAAGGAGTGCGGGGGGGGTCAATGAGCAGTTCTTC; CDR3 protein: CACSERSAGGVNEQFF
D gene: TRBD2; J gene: TRBJ2-3; V gene: TRBV7-9; clone size: NA; CDR3 DNA: TGTGCCAGCGCCATGGGACTAGCGGGAAACACAGATACGCAGTATTTT; CDR3 protein: CASAMGLAGNTDTQYF
D gene: NA; J gene: TRBJ2-1; V gene: TRBV6-6; clone size: NA; CDR3 DNA: TGTGCCAGCAGTTCAGACAAGGGGGCCTACAATGAGCAGTTCTTC; CDR3 protein: CASSSDKGAYNEQFF
D gene: NA; J gene: TRBJ1-1; V gene: TRBV27; clone size: NA; CDR3 DNA: TGTGCCAGCAGTCCCTCCTTACAGGCTCATATTCGGGGCACTGAAGCTTTCTTT; CDR3 protein: CASSPSLQAHIRGTEAFF
D gene: NA; J gene: TRBJ1-2; V gene: TRBV12-3/TRBV12-4; clone size: many; CDR3 DNA: TGTGCCAGCAGTTCCACAGTGGCCTATGGCTACACCTTC; CDR3 protein: CASSSTVAYGYTF
D gene: NA; J gene: TRBJ2-3; V gene: TRBV5-1; clone size: once; CDR3 DNA: TGCGCCAGCAGTCCACAGCCGACAGATACGCAGTATTTT; CDR3 protein: CASSPQPTDTQYF